This paragraph covers one T cell receptor beta chain sequence. Its target antigen remains unknown. No qualities accompany the bases; no much larger clone lies one base away. The sample originates from a study of cytomegalovirus exposure and HLA in healthy donors (dated by TCRdb to between 2016 and 2019). For context, the study as a whole: An earlier analysis of 587 of the donors reported 276 Gb of sequence data and approximately 120 million unique TCR beta sequences obtained from about 179 million T cells. Around 320 gigabases of sequencing data and some 85 million unique TCR sequences were included in an early release covering about 700 HLA-typed donors. Of the roughly 400 genotyped donors, 70% to 90% were placed in the genetic ancestry cluster associated with self-reported Caucasian donors. The study aimed to test whether signatures of past pathogen exposure could be identified by cataloging public T cell receptors. The T cell repertoires of several hundred subjects were profiled by immunosequencing and related to cytomegalovirus serostatus. A separate validation cohort of roughly 110 different subjects was used in addition to the roughly 620-subject first cohort. To predict cytomegalovirus infection status, the study brought together high-throughput TCR immunosequencing, statistical association of individual TCRs with disease status, and machine learning. In a later analysis, previously published TCR beta repertoires from hundreds of donors were re-analyzed and high-resolution HLA genotyping was added so that TCR occurrence patterns could be studied. The later analysis used no new phenotypic data to find candidate immune exposures, relying instead on TCR beta sequences and their occurrence across donors. In an earlier analysis of 587 of the donors, high-throughput TCR beta sequencing was used to judge whether each TCR beta V gene segment behaved as functional or pseudogenic. Donor age, sex, ethnicity and CMV serostatus were compiled alongside the repertoire data. A later genetic analysis took genome-wide SNP genotypes for about 65% of the 666 donors and used that subset as a discovery cohort. All discovery cohort repertoires had been generated using a single sequencing platform. Class I and class II HLA loci were covered by the typing at four-digit resolution. The number of typed donors differed by locus: 629-630 for A, B, C, DRB1 and DQB1; some 540 for DQA1; roughly 600 for DPA1; and around 490 for DPB1. About 5 DR-DQ haplotypes were handled as single units for association and clustering, since linkage in the cohort was strong. Among around 400 genotyped donors of the cohort, an average of around 240,000 unique TCR beta nucleotide sequences was sequenced per donor, of which about 19% were non-productive.

Broader findings and caveats from the paper: Roughly uniform sequencing depth across donors was assumed in presence/absence analyses, although this assumption may not hold. A further reported finding was that TCR beta sequences accurately predicted the HLA-A and HLA-B alleles for most subjects in the first cohort. In an earlier analysis of fewer than 700 of the donors, most TCR beta V segments appeared in productive rearrangements about 87% or about 30% of the time, broadly matching IMGT annotations. Several of the top co-occurrence clusters appeared to be linked to parvovirus B19, influenza, CMV and Epstein-Barr virus, according to a later analysis. In a later analysis, the rate of TCR association differed among HLA loci, with DRB1 alleles having the most associated TCRs and HLA-C alleles having the fewest. The earlier analysis of about 600 of the donors excluded roughly 16 rarely observed V segments, including chromosome 9 orphons, because counts were too low. It was suggested by the authors that the approach could potentially be generalized to other disease states and immunological phenotypes. A few of the identified cytomegalovirus-associated TCR beta chains were confirmed in vitro to be specific for cytomegalovirus antigens. At a false discovery rate of 0.05, a later analysis linked under 20,000 TCR beta sequences to specific HLA alleles. Most TCR sequences were seen in very few donors, while some public TCRs were found in many individuals. The sequencing pipeline was judged likely to have produced a cluster of highly shared sequence variants as a technical artifact. The study gave a list of some 150 TCR beta chains associated with cytomegalovirus. The classifier was reported to diagnose cytomegalovirus status with high specificity and sensitivity in both the original and validation cohorts. Assigning TCR associations to individual alleles was difficult when HLA alleles, especially DR and DQ, strongly co-occurred. The only immune exposure information available for the cohort was CMV serostatus. In a later analysis, most CMV-associated TCR beta chains were found to appear HLA-restricted, with HLA associations seemingly driven largely by CMV exposure. An association between a missense DCLRE1C variant and V-gene and J-gene trimming of TCR beta chains was found in a later genetic analysis and replicated in an independent cohort. Correlated functional status among segregating V segments might be attributable to linkage disequilibrium, but an unknown experimental factor could not be ruled out. According to a later genetic analysis, donors in an Asian-associated ancestry cluster had fewer N-insertions in productive TCRs than the approximately 700-donor mean. Because HLA typing was unavailable for some donors at each locus, only the typed subset was used in association tests. Only TCR beta chains were sequenced in this cohort, and the absence of alpha or paired-chain data limited detectable features. In a later analysis, HLA-associated TCR beta chains showed more clonal expansion and lower generation probabilities than non-associated chains that were equally common.

Library method: the immunoSEQ multiplex PCR assay. For the multiplex PCR, a mixture combining 60 forward primers for TCR Vbeta segments and 13 reverse primers for TCR Jbeta segments was used. Amplification of the CDR3 region of rearranged TCR beta genes was performed with a multiplex PCR assay on genomic DNA. On the Illumina HiSeq System, the amplified TCR beta libraries were sequenced as 87-base-pair reads. The authors processed their data as follows. A later analysis counted about 80 million unique TCR beta chains across the 650 to 800 repertoires, and some 11 million of these chains were shared by at least two donors. To remove PCR and sequencing errors, raw reads were error-corrected and collapsed into unique sequences using a nearest-neighbor algorithm that merged closely related sequences. V, D and J gene segments were assigned by aligning CDR3 sequences to IMGT reference sequences. For a sequence to be retained, a match of at least six nucleotides to both a V gene segment and a J gene segment was required. Rearrangements were classified as productive when the CDR3 lacked stop codons and remained in frame with V and J, and all other rearrangements were classified as non-productive. CDR3 was defined by IMGT convention, running from the second conserved V-encoded cysteine to the conserved J-encoded phenylalanine. Sequences without an unambiguous match to a single V gene segment were excluded from the earlier analysis of almost 600 of the donors. In an earlier analysis of some 590 of the donors, a V segment was called functional when productive rearrangements were above 56.7%, and segregating when the standard deviation between donors exceeded 5%. A statistical classification framework was developed to diagnose cytomegalovirus status using the catalog of TCR beta chain sequences. A later analysis assigned V and J genes by comparing TCR nucleotide sequences with IMGT/GENE-DB human TR gene sequences. A later analysis assigned CDR3 sequences and most-parsimonious VDJ recombination scenarios with the TCRdist pipeline. In a later analysis, every TCR beta chain was defined by the combination of its CDR3 amino acid sequence and its V-gene family, and reads without a unique V-gene family were dropped. A later analysis removed several hundred highly shared, low-generation-probability nucleotide sequences to deal with suspected cross-contamination and a sequencing artifact. A later analysis calculated a clonal expansion index for each public chain from normalized within-repertoire ranks of inferred template counts. In a later analysis, generation probabilities were computed using a VDJ recombination model fitted to out-of-frame rearrangements, and the results were checked against IGoR. In a later analysis, TCR-TCR, TCR-HLA and TCR-CMV co-occurrence was scored with hypergeometric tests, and a repertoire-size bias correction was applied to TCR pairs. In a later analysis, false discovery rates were estimated by permuting HLA or CMV assignments 20 times. A later analysis grouped co-occurring TCRs with DBSCAN, adding TCRdist sequence similarity when clustering within HLA-allele-positive subsets. Repertoires with fewer than 30,000 or more than 120,000 public chains were left out of co-occurrence clustering, as were a handful of repertoires with anomalous nucleotide sharing. In its TCRdb copy, this immuneACCESS table keeps in-frame sequences only and misses some clones. Where compared with another copy, unresolved V genes explain less than half of these, and the others have no known cause. From that table come the V and J calls and clone size; the DNA was used to work out D and trimming. The sample data list about 200,000 clones, and around 81% of these were observed just once. The ten largest account for about 1.8% of the sample.

The cohort comprised fewer than 700 healthy bone marrow donors. At the time of sampling, all cohort members were nominally healthy, though unrecorded immune exposures were likely present. The donor was CMV seronegative and was included in the group of about 350 seronegative cohort members. A peripheral blood sample was provided by each donor, and peripheral blood mononuclear cells were used for TCR beta sequencing. The Qiagen DNeasy Blood Extraction Kit was used to extract genomic DNA from the blood cell samples. The origin of this receptor is a young man in good health and CMV-seronegative. The specimen sequenced was PBMCs.

In nucleotide form, the sequence is TGTGCTAGTGGTTTGACGAAGACGGGACAGGGGGCATCTGGGGCCAACGTCCTGACTTTC. This is translated as CASGLTKTGQGASGANVLTF. The chain is assembled from TRBV12-5 and TRBJ2-6, and 12 bases in between align with TRBD1. Spanning cysteine to phenylalanine, the CDR3 consists of 20 amino acids. The sequence is cut down to CDR3 DNA, 60 bases in frame from base 1. CDR1 and CDR2 are drawn from the germline V gene: LGHNT, FRNRAP. V is pruned by 2 bases and J by 1 base, leaving 9 bases of the junction without a gene match.